Presented here are 31 T cell receptor beta chains from one specimen sequenced in a study of blood T cell repertoires in COVID-19. TCRdb's table, derived via immunoSEQ multiplex PCR, lists solely in-frame clones and lacks some. The top ten clones hold about a sixth of a sample with under 130,000 clones, more than 70% of them seen once. Sequenced: peripheral blood. The receptors derive from a woman of 80 years or more in a cohort sampled during active COVID-19.

CDR3 sequence (DNA): TGTGCCAGTAGTGCCGGGACAGGCCTCAATGAGCAGTTCTTC. Amino acids: CASSAGTGLNEQFF. The chain couples TRBV19 to TRBJ2-1; 8 nucleotides agree with TRBD1. V was clipped by 5 bases and J by 6 bases; unmatched bases: 6. The CDR3 has 14 residues. Germline lookup yields CDR1 LNHDA and CDR2 SQIVND (reference sequence).

The chain uses TRBV5-1 and TRBJ2-2; possible D gene TRBD2, 5 bases. The length of the CDR3 is 17 residues. V lost 5 bases and J 5 bases, leaving 22 bases between the germline ends. Germline V gene data show CDR1 as SGHRS and CDR2 as YFSETQ. For the CDR3, the DNA is TGCGCCAGCAGAACCGAAGGACCGGGATTTAAAACCGGGGAGCTGTTTTTT. The encoded protein is CASRTEGPGFKTGELFF.

The chain uses TRBV18 and TRBJ2-1, with a tentative D call TRBD1 (6 bases). Trimming pared 6 bases from V and 8 bases from J, leaving 20 bases between. The V gene's germline CDR1 is KGHSH and CDR2 LQKENI. This CDR3 is built from 15 residues. The CDR3 region is CASSPGQTKSDEQFF. Here the CDR3 DNA reads TGTGCCAGCTCGCCAGGACAGACAAAGAGCGATGAGCAGTTCTTC.

This chain joins TRBV3-1 (or the pseudogene TRBV3-2) and TRBJ2-5; tentatively, D is TRBD2 (5 bases). V dropped 3 bases and J dropped 5 bases, with 10 bases sitting between them. Per the germline V gene, CDR1 is LGHDT and CDR2 is YNNKEL (reference sequence). The CDR3 extends over 13 amino acids. DNA for the CDR3: TGTGCCAGCAGCCATCCTAGCCAGGAGACCCAGTACTTC. Translating it yields CASSHPSQETQYF.

The chain employs TRBV9 and TRBJ2-1; D remains unclear. Looked up from germline, CDR1 is SGDLS and CDR2 is YYNGEE. Trimming left V 1 base short and J 4 bases short, with 15 bases between. This CDR3 spans 16 amino acids. CDR3 coding DNA: TGTGCCAGCAGCGTAATGTCGCTAAGCACTTACAATGAGCAGTTCTTC. Translation: CASSVMSLSTYNEQFF.

V and J are TRBV6-5 and TRBJ2-3; maybe TRBD2 (6 bases). Germline CDR1 is MNHEY and CDR2 is SVGAGI. The V gene lost 0 bases and the J gene lost 3 bases, with 7 bases spanning the gap. The CDR3 sequence is 14 residues long. The chain's CDR3 is CASSYSRGTDTQYF. The CDR3 nucleotides read TGTGCCAGCAGTTACTCTCGGGGGACAGATACGCAGTATTTT.

The J gene is TRBJ2-1, the V gene TRBV28, with 12 bases matching TRBD2. The trim removed 4 bases at V and 0 bases at J, leaving 7 bases unmatched. CDR1 is MDHEN and CDR2 is SYDVKM in the germline V gene. The CDR3 consists of 18 residues. CDR3 DNA sequence: TGTGCCAGCAGTTCGCCCGGACTAGCGGGGAGCTCCTACAATGAGCAGTTCTTC. It encodes CASSSPGLAGSSYNEQFF.

The chain employs TRBV15 and TRBJ2-1; 8 bases agree with TRBD2. V was pared by 5 bases and J by 5 bases, with 8 bases of the junction left unmatched. This CDR3 region has 15 residues. Germline V gene lookup returns CDR1 LNHNV and CDR2 YYDKDF (reference sequence). The CDR3 region has the DNA TGTGCCACCAGCGGTGGCGGGGGGCTAAACAATGAGCAGTTCTTC. It translates to CATSGGGGLNNEQFF.

The CDR3 sequence: CATSDRRGTGDGETQYF. CDR3 nucleotide sequence: TGTGCCACCAGTGATCGACGGGGGACAGGCGACGGGGAGACCCAGTACTTC. The chain joins TRBV24-1 to TRBJ2-5, with 8 positions matching TRBD1. Germline lookup yields CDR1 KGHDR and CDR2 SFDVKD. The CDR3 spans 17 residues. Trimming at V came to 3 bases and at J to 5 bases, leaving 13 bases not matched to a gene.

A few counts support this clone. The chain has TRBV5-6 and TRBJ1-2; D is undetermined. Germline CDR1 and CDR2: SGHDT and YYEEEE. Trimming pared 0 bases from V and 2 bases from J, leaving 11 bases between. The CDR3 length is 15 residues. The CDR3 protein is CASSLEVGLNYGYTF. The CDR3 coding sequence is TGTGCCAGCAGCTTGGAGGTCGGACTGAACTATGGCTACACCTTC.

V is TRBV5-1 and J is TRBJ2-7; D is perhaps TRBD2 (6 bases). Trimming shortened V by 3 bases and J by 3 bases, and 16 bases separated the two germline ends. Germline V gene data show CDR1 as SGHRS and CDR2 as YFSETQ. This CDR3 is built from 15 residues. CDR3 in amino acids: CASSSTGGRSYEQYF. Written as DNA, the CDR3 is TGCGCCAGCAGCTCTACTGGGGGGAGGAGCTACGAGCAGTACTTC.

The chain uses TRBV6-2 or TRBV6-3 and TRBJ1-2, with D tentatively TRBD1 (5 bases). The V gene lost 0 bases and the J gene lost 7 bases, with 12 bases spanning the gap. Germline V CDR1 and CDR2: MNHEY, SVGEGT. This CDR3 has 14 amino acids. The CDR3, as DNA: TGTGCCAGCAGTTACTCGACAGAAAGCAGTGGCTACACCTTC. Translated: CASSYSTESSGYTF.

This clone is a singleton in its sample. The V and J genes are TRBV7-9 and TRBJ2-1; D perhaps matches TRBD2 (5 bases). Germline V gene lookup returns CDR1 SEHNR and CDR2 FQNEAQ (reference sequence). The CDR3 covers 16 residues. Deletions cut 3 bases from V and 7 bases from J, with 19 bases between. The CDR3 spells CASSLRGELGSNEQFF. CDR3 coding DNA: TGTGCCAGCAGCTTGAGAGGAGAGTTGGGGAGTAATGAGCAGTTCTTC.

V gene TRBV6-5 combines with J gene TRBJ2-3, with 7 bases aligning to TRBD2. This CDR3 comprises 15 residues. CDR1 is MNHEY and CDR2 is SVGAGI in the germline V gene. V was clipped by 5 bases and J by 0 bases; unmatched bases: 5. The CDR3 DNA reads TGTGCCAGCAGTAGTCACGGGGGGAGCACAGATACGCAGTATTTT. This gives the protein CASSSHGGSTDTQYF.

This clone was seen once. The chain couples TRBV4-1 to TRBJ2-1; D not certain. V lost 1 base and J 1 base, leaving 8 bases between the germline ends. Per germline, CDR1 MGHRA and CDR2 YSYEKL. The CDR3 spans 15 residues. DNA of the CDR3: TGCGCCAGCAGCCAAGTAGCACTTTCCTACAATGAGCAGTTCTTC. It translates to CASSQVALSYNEQFF.

The V and J genes are TRBV7-3 and TRBJ2-5, with TRBD2 identical over 10 bases. Germline CDR1 SGHTA, CDR2 FQGTGA. This CDR3 region has 14 residues. V was pared by 6 bases and J by 5 bases, with 6 bases of the junction left unmatched. The CDR3 sequence: CASRTSGGAETQYF. The CDR3 bases are TGTGCCAGCAGAACCAGCGGGGGGGCCGAGACCCAGTACTTC.

The V and J genes are TRBV18 and TRBJ1-5; possible D gene TRBD1, 6 bases. Germline V gives CDR1 KGHSH, CDR2 LQKENI. The V gene lost 3 bases and the J gene lost 7 bases, with 25 bases spanning the gap. The CDR3 consists of 18 residues. The DNA for the CDR3 is TGTGCCAGCTCACCCGGTGTAAAGCGGGACAAGGGGGACCAGCCCCAGCATTTT. Translated, it gives CASSPGVKRDKGDQPQHF.

This clone was seen a single time. This rearrangement joins TRBV11-3 to TRBJ2-1; weak D call: TRBD1 (6 bases). Germline CDR1 SGHNT, CDR2 YENEEA. The CDR3 has 14 amino acids. Between the trimmed V and J ends, which lost 4 bases and 9 bases, there was a span of 16 bases. This CDR3 reads CASSSLTGIGEQFF. The CDR3 DNA reads TGTGCCAGCAGCTCACTCACAGGGATCGGTGAGCAGTTCTTC.

This clone came up once. The rearrangement links TRBV27 to TRBJ2-1, with 10 bases identical to TRBD2. CDR1 and CDR2 (germline): MNHEY, SMNVEV (reference sequence). J gave up 4 bases and V 1 base, and 13 bases lay outside the gene matches. The CDR3 runs 19 residues. The CDR3 loop reads CASSLFQSLSGRRYNEQFF. Here the CDR3 DNA reads TGTGCCAGCAGTTTATTTCAGAGCCTTAGCGGGAGGAGGTACAATGAGCAGTTCTTC.

The chain joins TRBV27 to TRBJ1-4, with 7 nucleotides matching TRBD1. This CDR3 comprises 14 residues. The V gene's germline CDR1 is MNHEY and CDR2 SMNVEV (reference sequence). The ends lost 5 bases at V and 5 bases at J; junction bases unmatched: 5. This CDR3 is CASSNRGGNEKLFF. CDR3 nucleotides: TGTGCCAGCAGTAACAGGGGCGGAAATGAAAAACTGTTTTTT.

The chain uses TRBV11-1 and TRBJ2-2; TRBD2 aligns across 8 bases. V shed 5 bases, J shed 4 bases, and the junction held 6 bases outside the gene matches. Per the germline V gene, CDR1 is SGHAT and CDR2 is FQDESV (reference sequence). The CDR3 runs to 15 residues. In nucleotides, the CDR3 is TGTGCCAGCAGCCGGACTAGCCCAGGCACCGGGGAGCTGTTTTTT. This codes for CASSRTSPGTGELFF.

The chain uses TRBV7-6 and TRBJ2-2; 8 positions agree with TRBD1. Germline-derived CDR1 and CDR2 are SGHVS and FNYEAQ. This CDR3 comprises 17 residues. With V trimmed by 5 bases and J by 4 bases, 12 bases remained unmatched. The CDR3 nucleotides read TGTGCCAGCAGCCGTTACGCCGGGACAGGAGGCACCGGGGAGCTGTTTTTT. Its protein is CASSRYAGTGGTGELFF.

J is TRBJ2-1 and V is TRBV24-1, with a tentative D call TRBD2 (6 bases). V lost 6 bases and J lost 1, with 9 bases in between. CDR3 length equals 14 residues. The germline gives CDR1 KGHDR, CDR2 SFDVKD. The CDR3: CATSLSGSYNEQFF. CDR3 nucleotides: TGTGCCACCAGTCTCAGCGGGTCCTACAATGAGCAGTTCTTC.

J is TRBJ2-1 and V is TRBV5-4; 7 bases map to TRBD2. This CDR3 has 18 amino acids. From germline, CDR1 is SGHNT and CDR2 YYREEE (reference sequence). V dropped 5 bases and J dropped 4; count of bases not matched to a gene: 18. CDR3 nucleotides: TGTGCCAGCAGTCCGGGAGAAGGGAGGGCCTCGGGGTACAATGAGCAGTTCTTC. Its translation: CASSPGEGRASGYNEQFF.

This chain uses TRBV28 with TRBJ1-2; possible D gene TRBD1, 5 bases. This CDR3 comprises 13 residues. The V gene's germline CDR1 is MDHEN and CDR2 SYDVKM. V was cut by 5 bases and J by 2 bases, with 9 bases left in between. This CDR3 reads CASSDSANYGYTF. The CDR3 DNA follows: TGTGCCAGCAGTGACAGCGCCAACTATGGCTACACCTTC.

V usage is TRBV27 and J usage is TRBJ2-7; 9 nucleotides agree with TRBD2. Germline-derived CDR1 and CDR2 are MNHEY and SMNVEV (reference sequence). Unmatched junction bases numbered 6, after V lost 2 bases and J lost 7 bases. The CDR3 runs to 14 residues. In nucleotides, the CDR3 is TGTGCCAGCAGTTTAGATAGCGGGAGAGGTGAGCAGTACTTC. This gives the protein CASSLDSGRGEQYF.

This chain uses TRBV27 with TRBJ2-1, with D perhaps TRBD2 (7 bases). The V gene's germline CDR1 is MNHEY and CDR2 SMNVEV (reference sequence). The CDR3 loop spans 16 amino acids. The germline V and J ends were trimmed by 3 bases and 2 bases, with 14 bases remaining between them. The CDR3: CASSLSGGGAYNEQFF. CDR3 bases: TGTGCCAGCAGTTTGAGTGGAGGGGGGGCCTACAATGAGCAGTTCTTC.

This clone was seen once. J is TRBJ2-2 and V is TRBV4-1; 7 nucleotides align to TRBD1. CDR3 length: 17 amino acids. Germline assignment: CDR1 MGHRA and CDR2 YSYEKL. V shed 4 bases and J 0 bases; nucleotides not matched to a gene: 8. Here the CDR3 DNA reads TGCGCCAGCAGCCGGGGAGATGGGACAGCGAACACCGGGGAGCTGTTTTTT. It yields the protein CASSRGDGTANTGELFF.

The rearrangement uses TRBV5-4 and TRBJ2-7; D is possibly TRBD1 (6 bases). V was pared by 4 bases and J by 2 bases, with 16 bases between. CDR1 and CDR2 from the germline V gene are SGHNT and YYREEE (reference sequence). CDR3 length: 15 residues. The CDR3 region is CASSPGEGTTYEQYF. The DNA of the CDR3 is TGTGCCAGCAGCCCTGGTGAGGGGACAACCTACGAGCAGTACTTC.

The table lists this clone with a count of one. This chain uses TRBV19 with TRBJ1-2; D is unclear. Trimming took 1 base from V and 4 from J, leaving 7 bases between them. This CDR3 is built from 13 residues. CDR1 is LNHDA and CDR2 is SQIVND in the germline V gene (reference sequence). CDR3 residues: CASSIAGGYGYTF. The DNA of the CDR3 is TGTGCCAGTAGTATAGCGGGTGGCTATGGCTACACCTTC. Full variable domain (outside the CDR3, taken from reference TRBV19 and TRBJ1-2): DGGITQSPKYLFRKEGQNVTLSCEQNLNHDAMYWYRQDPGQGLRLIYYSQIVNDFQKGDIAEGYSVSREKKESFPLTVTSAQKNPTAFYLCASSIAGGYGYTFGSGTRLTVV.

The rearrangement joins TRBV7-2 to TRBJ1-2, with TRBD1 matching 12 bases. J was trimmed by 2 bases and V by 5 bases; bases with no gene match: 9. The CDR3 contains 17 residues. Germline CDR1 is SGHTA and CDR2 is FQGNSA. CDR3 region: CASSSSGTGGINYGYTF. DNA of the CDR3: TGTGCCAGCAGCAGTTCCGGGACAGGGGGCATCAACTATGGCTACACCTTC.